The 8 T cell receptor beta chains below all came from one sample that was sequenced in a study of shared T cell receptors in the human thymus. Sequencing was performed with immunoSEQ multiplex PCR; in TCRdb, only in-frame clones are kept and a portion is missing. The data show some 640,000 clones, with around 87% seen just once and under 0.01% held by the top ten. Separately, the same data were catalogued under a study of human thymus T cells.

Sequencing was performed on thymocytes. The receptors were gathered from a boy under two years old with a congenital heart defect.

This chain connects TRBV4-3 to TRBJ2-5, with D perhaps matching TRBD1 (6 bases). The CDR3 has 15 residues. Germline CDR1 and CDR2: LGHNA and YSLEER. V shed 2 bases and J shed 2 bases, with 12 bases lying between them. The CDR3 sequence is CASSQRPRGQETQYF. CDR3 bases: TGCGCCAGCAGCCAAAGGCCAAGGGGGCAAGAGACCCAGTACTTC.

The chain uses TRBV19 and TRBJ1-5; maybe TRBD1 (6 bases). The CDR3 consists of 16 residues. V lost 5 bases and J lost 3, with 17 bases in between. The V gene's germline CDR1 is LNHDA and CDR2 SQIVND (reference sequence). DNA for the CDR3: TGTGCCAGTAGTGACCGAGAGGGGGATGACAATCAGCCCCAGCATTTT. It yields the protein CASSDREGDDNQPQHF.

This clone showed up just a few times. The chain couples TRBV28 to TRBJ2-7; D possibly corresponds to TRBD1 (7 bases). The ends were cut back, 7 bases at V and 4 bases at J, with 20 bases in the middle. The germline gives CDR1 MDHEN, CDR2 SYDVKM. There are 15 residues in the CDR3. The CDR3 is CASKRVQGRPYEQYF. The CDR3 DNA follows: TGTGCCAGCAAGCGCGTACAGGGGAGGCCTTACGAGCAGTACTTC.

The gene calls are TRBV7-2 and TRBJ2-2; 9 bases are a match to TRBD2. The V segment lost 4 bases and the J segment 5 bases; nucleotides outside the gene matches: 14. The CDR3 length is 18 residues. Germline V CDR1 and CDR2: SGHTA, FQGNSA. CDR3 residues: CASSSGTLSGRRTGELFF. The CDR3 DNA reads TGTGCCAGCAGCTCGGGGACCCTTAGCGGGAGACGAACCGGGGAGCTGTTTTTT.

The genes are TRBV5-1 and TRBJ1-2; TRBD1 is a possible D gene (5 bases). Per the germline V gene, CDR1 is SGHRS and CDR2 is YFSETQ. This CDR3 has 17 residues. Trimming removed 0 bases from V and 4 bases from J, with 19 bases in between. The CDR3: CASSLGLRRDALYGYTF. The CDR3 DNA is TGCGCCAGCAGCTTGGGACTCCGGAGGGACGCCCTCTATGGCTACACCTTC.

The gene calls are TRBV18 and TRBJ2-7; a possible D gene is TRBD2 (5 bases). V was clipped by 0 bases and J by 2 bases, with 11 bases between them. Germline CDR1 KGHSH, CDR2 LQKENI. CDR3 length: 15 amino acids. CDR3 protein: CASSPPDGITYEQYF. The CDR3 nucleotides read TGTGCCAGCTCACCACCCGACGGGATTACCTACGAGCAGTACTTC.

For the CDR3, the DNA is TGTGCCAGCAGCCCGACGAGCGGACCCGGGCGTATCTACGAGCAGTACTTC. Its translation: CASSPTSGPGRIYEQYF. The chain carries TRBV5-6 and TRBJ2-7, with a possible D match to TRBD2 (5 bases). Germline V gives CDR1 SGHDT, CDR2 YYEEEE. The CDR3 is 17 residues long. V was trimmed by 4 bases and J by 3 bases, leaving 23 bases between them.

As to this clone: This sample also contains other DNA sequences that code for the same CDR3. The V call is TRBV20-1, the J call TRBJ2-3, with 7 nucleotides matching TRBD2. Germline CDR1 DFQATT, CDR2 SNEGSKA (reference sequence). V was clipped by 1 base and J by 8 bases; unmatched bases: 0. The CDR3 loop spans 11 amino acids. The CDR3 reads CSARGGGTQYF. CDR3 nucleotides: TGCAGTGCTAGAGGGGGGGGTACGCAGTATTTT.